This entry lists 30 T cell receptor beta chains sequenced from one sample in a study of response to subunit inactivated influenza vaccine. A single record per CDR3 protein comes from TCRdb applying MiXCR to the RT-PCR reads. The data contain 550,000 to 800,000 distinct CDR3 sequences, roughly 14% of them singletons. Sequencing was performed on PBMCs from blood, taken approximately 15 days before vaccination. These receptors were obtained from a man in his forties or fifties who received an inactivated influenza vaccine.

This clonotype has ten or more counts. The chain couples TRBV5-1 to TRBJ2-3; D not certain. The germline V and J ends were trimmed by 3 bases and 1 base, with 6 bases remaining between them. The CDR3 runs to 13 residues. Germline CDR1 reads SGHRS; CDR2 reads YFSETQ. DNA for the CDR3: TGCGCCAGCAGCTCCCAGGGCACAGATACGCAGTATTTT. Protein sequence: CASSSQGTDTQYF.

This clonotype was observed a few times. The rearrangement joins TRBV6-1 to TRBJ1-1; maybe TRBD1 (6 bases). Germline V gene sequence: CDR1 MNHNS, CDR2 SASEGT. The V and J ends lost 7 bases and 5 bases respectively, with 17 bases between them. This CDR3 is 14 amino acids long. This chain's CDR3 is CASIPGGRRTEAFF. The DNA for the CDR3 is TGTGCCAGCATCCCCGGGGGGCGTCGAACTGAAGCTTTCTTT.

This clonotype was observed at least ten times. This chain connects TRBV10-3 to TRBJ1-1; weak D call: TRBD1 (6 bases). The length of the CDR3 is 17 residues. Germline V lookup: CDR1 ENHRY, CDR2 SYGVKD. Trimming removed 0 bases from V and 1 base from J, with 15 bases in between. The chain's CDR3 is CAISESSRGRGNTEAFF. CDR3 nucleotide sequence: TGTGCCATCAGTGAGTCGTCTCGTGGCAGGGGGAACACTGAAGCTTTCTTT.

This clonotype has more than one count but fewer than ten. The V call is TRBV6-5, the J call TRBJ1-6, with a weak D call TRBD1 (5 bases). The CDR3 sequence is 16 residues long. Per the germline V gene, CDR1 is MNHEY and CDR2 is SVGAGI. Trimming left V 0 bases short and J 3 bases short, with 9 bases between. Here the CDR3 DNA reads TGTGCCAGCAGTTACTCGGTGGGGGGCTATAATTCACCCCTCCACTTT. This gives the protein CASSYSVGGYNSPLHF.

Only a few counts were recorded for this clonotype. The CDR3 carries no conserved terminal phenylalanine or tryptophan, so it likely arises from a read error. The chain joins TRBV29-1 to TRBJ1-5, with 7 bases that match TRBD1. The J segment lost 3 bases and the V segment lost 6 bases, leaving 8 bases of the junction unmatched. Germline CDR1 SQVTM, CDR2 ANQGSEA. The CDR3 sequence is 14 residues long. CDR3 amino acids: CSVGGTDPNQPQHS. The CDR3, as DNA: TGCAGCGTAGGAGGGACAGATCCCAATCAGCCCCAGCATTCT.

This clonotype occurred a few times. The chain uses TRBV5-1 and TRBJ2-1, with D possibly being TRBD2 (6 bases). Trimming took off 2 bases at V and 13 bases at J, with 16 bases between the two ends. The CDR3 consists of 13 residues. CDR1 SGHRS and CDR2 YFSETQ come from the germline V gene. The CDR3 nucleotides read TGCGCCAGCAGCTTCCCTGGGACTCCCGTCCAGTTCTTC. This codes for CASSFPGTPVQFF.

This clonotype was observed a handful of times. This chain connects TRBV20-1 to TRBJ2-3, with 7 bases matching TRBD2. This CDR3 spans 16 amino acids. The V segment lost 5 bases and the J segment 4 bases; nucleotides outside the gene matches: 15. CDR1 DFQATT and CDR2 SNEGSKA come from the germline V gene (reference sequence). The CDR3 DNA reads TGCAGTGCTGGCGTCCCCGGGCGGGGGAGATCAGATACGCAGTATTTT. Protein product: CSAGVPGRGRSDTQYF.

This clonotype was seen more than once but under ten times. The chain combines TRBV7-8 with TRBJ1-2; D perhaps matches TRBD1 (5 bases). CDR1 is SGHVS, CDR2 FQNEAQ, per germline. This CDR3 has 16 residues. V was cut by 3 bases and J by 8 bases, with 22 bases left in between. The DNA for the CDR3 is TGTGCCAGCAGCTTCCACCGGGACTCCTCCTCCGGGGGCTACACCTTC. Its translation is CASSFHRDSSSGGYTF.

The rearrangement uses TRBV7-8 and TRBJ2-5, with D perhaps TRBD1 or TRBD2 (5 bases each). The CDR3 loop spans 14 amino acids. Trimming removed 1 base from V and 6 bases from J, with 12 bases in between. Per germline, CDR1 SGHVS and CDR2 FQNEAQ. This chain's CDR3 is CASSLDEGLKTQYF. CDR3 DNA sequence: TGTGCCAGCAGCTTAGATGAGGGGCTGAAGACCCAGTACTTC.

This clonotype was picked up a small number of times. The rearrangement links TRBV20-1 to TRBJ2-1, with 7 positions matching TRBD2. The J segment lost 1 base and the V segment lost 2 bases, leaving 2 bases of the junction unmatched. The germline V gene encodes CDR1 DFQATT and CDR2 SNEGSKA (reference sequence). The CDR3 spans 14 residues. The CDR3, as DNA: TGCAGTGCTAGAAGGGAGGGGTCCTACAATGAGCAGTTCTTC. Its protein is CSARREGSYNEQFF.

V is TRBV5-1 and J is TRBJ1-3; unclear D gene. The CDR3 spans 15 residues. Trimming stripped 0 bases from V and 0 bases from J, with 7 bases between. Germline assignment: CDR1 SGHRS and CDR2 YFSETQ. CDR3 region: CASSLDPYSGNTIYF. CDR3 DNA: TGCGCCAGCAGCTTGGACCCGTACTCTGGAAACACCATATATTTT.

This clonotype appeared a few times. The rearrangement links TRBV10-2 to TRBJ2-1, with 7 bases identical to TRBD2. This CDR3 has 13 residues. Germline V lookup: CDR1 WSHSY, CDR2 SAAADI. After removal of 7 bases from V and 8 bases from J, the junction contained 8 bases not matched to a gene. The CDR3: CASNRGEGDEQFF. The DNA of the CDR3 is TGCGCCAGCAATCGAGGGGAGGGCGATGAGCAGTTCTTC.

This clonotype has just a few counts. V gene TRBV2 combines with J gene TRBJ2-3, with 10 bases matching TRBD2. The V gene's germline CDR1 is SNHLY and CDR2 FYNNEI. This CDR3 has 15 amino acids. Trimming took 2 bases from V and 3 from J; bases not matched to a gene: 2. The CDR3 DNA sequence: TGTGCCAGCAGTGAATTGACTAGCGGGACAGATACGCAGTATTTT. Translated: CASSELTSGTDTQYF.

This clonotype was seen many times. The chain couples TRBV5-4 to TRBJ2-7; D unclear. The CDR3 runs to 12 residues. Germline V gene sequence: CDR1 SGHNT, CDR2 YYREEE (reference sequence). Trimming stripped 1 base from V and 6 bases from J, with 8 bases between. CDR3 sequence: CASSLIEGEQYF. Here the CDR3 DNA reads TGTGCCAGCAGCTTGATAGAAGGCGAGCAGTACTTC.

The chain links TRBV12-3 or TRBV12-4 to TRBJ2-7; the D gene is possibly TRBD2 (6 bases). With 0 bases removed from V and 2 bases from J, the gap between germline ends came to 11 bases. The CDR3 is made up of 15 amino acids. The CDR3 DNA reads TGTGCCAGCAGTTTAGCGCACGGGACTGCCTACGAGCAGTACTTC. Protein product: CASSLAHGTAYEQYF.

The V call is TRBV5-1, the J call TRBJ2-7; 9 bases fit TRBD1. V gave up 4 bases and J gave up 1 base; unmatched junction bases: 9. This CDR3 has 16 residues. CDR1 is SGHRS and CDR2 is YFSETQ in the germline V gene. The CDR3 sequence: CASSKGQGTLSYEQYF. The CDR3 DNA reads as TGCGCCAGCAGCAAGGGACAGGGCACCCTTTCCTACGAGCAGTACTTC.

The chain has TRBV20-1 and TRBJ2-1, with 8 bases matching TRBD2. CDR3 length: 13 residues. The trim removed 5 bases at V and 7 bases at J, leaving 7 bases unmatched. The germline CDR1 and CDR2 sequences are DFQATT and SNEGSKA (reference sequence). The CDR3 coding sequence is TGCAGTGCTTTCAGCGGGGGTAGTAATGAGCAGTTCTTC. Translation: CSAFSGGSNEQFF.

V gene TRBV27 combines with J gene TRBJ2-7; D is uncertain. CDR1 is MNHEY, CDR2 SMNVEV, per germline (reference sequence). V dropped 4 bases and J dropped 5 bases, with 15 bases sitting between them. The CDR3 is made up of 14 amino acids. For the CDR3, the DNA is TGTGCCAGCAGTTGGGGAAGGGCAGGAAACGAGCAGTACTTC. Translation gives CASSWGRAGNEQYF.

The chain combines TRBV27 with TRBJ2-2, with D possibly called TRBD1 or TRBD2 (5 bases each). Germline CDR1 is MNHEY and CDR2 is SMNVEV (reference sequence). The CDR3 runs 14 residues. Trimming removed 6 bases from V and 6 bases from J, with 14 bases in between. CDR3 bases: TGTGCCAGCAGGGTCGGATTGGGGGCCGGGGAGCTGTTTTTT. The encoded protein is CASRVGLGAGELFF.

The chain carries TRBV20-1 and TRBJ2-7, with TRBD1 as a possible D gene (6 bases). The germline CDR1 and CDR2 sequences are DFQATT and SNEGSKA (reference sequence). With 1 base removed from V and 7 bases from J, the gap between germline ends came to 23 bases. The CDR3 is made up of 16 amino acids. The CDR3 DNA reads as TGCAGTGCTAGAGCCTACAGGGACCCACTATTGGGGGAGCAGTACTTC. Amino acids: CSARAYRDPLLGEQYF.

The table lists this clonotype with many counts. The chain couples TRBV4-2 to TRBJ2-1, with a weak D call TRBD2 (5 bases). The V end was cut by 3 bases, the J end by 2 bases, with 14 bases between. The CDR3 contains 16 residues. Germline loops: CDR1 LGHNA, CDR2 YNFKEQ. This CDR3 reads CASSQTISRAYNEQFF. The CDR3 bases are TGTGCCAGCAGCCAGACTATCTCGAGGGCCTACAATGAGCAGTTCTTC.

The V and J genes are TRBV7-9 and TRBJ2-7, with 7 bases identical to TRBD2. Germline CDR1 and CDR2: SEHNR and FQNEAQ (reference sequence). The CDR3 has 15 amino acids. Trimming removed 2 bases from V and 2 bases from J; junction bases left unmatched: 6. CDR3 nucleotide sequence: TGTGCCAGCAGCTTAAGGCGGGGGACGACCTACGAGCAGTACTTC. Protein sequence: CASSLRRGTTYEQYF.

This clonotype was counted only a few times. This chain connects TRBV12-3 or TRBV12-4 to TRBJ1-1; tentatively, D is TRBD1 (6 bases). The CDR3 runs to 13 residues. Trimming removed 4 bases from V and 11 bases from J, with 17 bases in between. The DNA of the CDR3 is TGTGCCAGCAGTTCGGGGGCCTTCAATCGGGCTTTCTTT. Translated: CASSSGAFNRAFF.

This clonotype was observed a few times. The rearrangement uses TRBV5-1 and TRBJ1-2; D unresolved. Between the trimmed V and J ends, which lost 1 base and 4 bases, there was a span of 8 bases. CDR1 and CDR2 (germline): SGHRS, YFSETQ. This CDR3 contains 13 residues. CDR3 protein: CASSLRDSYGYTF. The CDR3 coding sequence is TGCGCCAGCAGCTTGAGGGATTCCTATGGCTACACCTTC.

The gene calls are TRBV4-1 and TRBJ2-5; possibly TRBD2 for D (7 bases). Per the germline V gene, CDR1 is MGHRA and CDR2 is YSYEKL. The CDR3 is 16 amino acids. The V gene lost 4 bases and the J gene lost 5 bases, with 20 bases spanning the gap. The CDR3 reads CASSRTWGGRRETQYF. The DNA of the CDR3 is TGCGCCAGCAGCCGAACCTGGGGGGGGCGCAGGGAGACCCAGTACTTC.

The chain links TRBV18 to TRBJ2-5; either TRBD1 or TRBD2 may fit D (5 bases each). Trimming took off 3 bases at V and 1 base at J, with 12 bases between the two ends. This CDR3 is built from 15 residues. CDR1 KGHSH and CDR2 LQKENI come from the germline V gene. CDR3 residues: CASSPRHGGQETQYF. The DNA for the CDR3 is TGTGCCAGCTCACCGCGTCATGGGGGCCAAGAGACCCAGTACTTC.

This chain joins TRBV3-1 and TRBJ2-4, with D possibly TRBD1 on 6 matching bases. Looked up from germline, CDR1 is LGHDT and CDR2 is YNNKEL (reference sequence). The V end lost 0 bases, the J end lost 5 bases, and 11 bases lay between the germline ends. The CDR3 totals 15 residues. CDR3 DNA: TGTGCCAGCAGCCAAGAGCGCAGGGGCCAAAACATTCAGTACTTC. This sequence encodes CASSQERRGQNIQYF.

This clonotype was seen only a few times. The rearrangement links TRBV21-1 to TRBJ2-7; the table's TRBD2 call for D was not verified on the DNA. TRBV21-1 is termed a pseudogene. This CDR3 region has 17 residues. The CDR3 coding sequence is TGTGCCAGCAGCAAAGAATTAGAAAACAGGGCCCGATACGAGCAGTACTTC. It specifies CASSKELENRARYEQYF.

The sample holds a few counts of this clonotype. The J gene is TRBJ2-1, the V gene TRBV3-1; 8 nucleotides line up with TRBD2. The CDR3 has 15 residues. V lost 0 bases, J lost 13 bases, and 11 bases stayed unmatched. Germline loops: CDR1 LGHDT, CDR2 YNNKEL (reference sequence). The CDR3 region has the DNA TGTGCCAGCAGCCAAGATCCCGGGGGGGCGGGAGGACAGTTCTTC. Residues: CASSQDPGGAGGQFF.

The CDR3, as DNA: TGTGCCAGCAGACCACAGGAAAATGAGCAGTTCTTC. Its protein product is CASRPQENEQFF. This sequence joins TRBV6-6 and TRBJ2-1; D may be TRBD1 (5 bases). The CDR3 runs 12 residues. The germline gives CDR1 MNHNY, CDR2 SVGAGI (reference sequence). V lost 6 bases, J lost 7 bases, and 10 bases lay in between.